This T cell receptor (beta chain) came from a study of CD8 T cell repertoires and HIV-1 epitope variants. Study information: Separate wells received one of Twenty-five Gag or Nef variant peptides. Equal numbers of autologous T cell-negative cells presented antigen to enriched T cells.

Trimming removed 0 bases from V and 8 bases from J; junction bases left unmatched: 11. The CDR3 runs to 17 residues. Germline V CDR1 and CDR2: WNHNN, SYGVQD (reference sequence). Using immunoSEQ multiplex PCR, the repertoire was profiled, and TCRdb retains in-frame clones only, with some absent. This table holds more than 85,000 clones, roughly four fifths found once. Sequencing was done on a sample of uncultured baseline CD8+ T cells from peripheral blood mononuclear cells (PBMCs). This chain links TRBV10-1 with TRBJ2-1, with 9 bases lining up with TRBD2. The sequence derives from a male donor with HIV. CDR3: CASSESRGGRASHEQFF. The DNA for the CDR3 is TGCGCCAGCAGTGAGTCCCGGGGCGGGAGGGCCTCACATGAGCAGTTCTTC.